The rows below give T cell receptor beta chains drawn from one sample of a study of blood T cell repertoires in COVID-19. Clones were read by immunoSEQ multiplex PCR, and TCRdb kept only the in-frame ones, dropping some. The repertoire holds about 160,000 clones, with around 84% as singletons. Source material: PBMCs or T cells enriched from blood (not recorded which). These receptors originate from a man aged 40-55 years who had recovered from COVID-19. Both conserved end residues are part of each CDR3. A D gene is named only where the DNA matches it firmly. The size entry is marked missing in some rows and otherwise reads once, few, many or a size class.

j_call | clone_size | v_call | d_call | cdr3_aa | cdr3_nt
TRBJ2-1 | . | TRBV7-9 | TRBD1 | CASSPIGTGFYNEQFF | TGTGCCAGCAGCCCGATCGGGACAGGCTTCTACAATGAGCAGTTCTTC
TRBJ1-6 | . | TRBV6-5 | TRBD1 | CASDDRAIYNSPLHF | TGTGCCAGCGACGACAGGGCGATATATAATTCACCCCTCCACTTT
TRBJ1-1 | once | TRBV27 | . | CASSSMTEMAFF | TGTGCCAGCAGTTCGATGACGGAGATGGCTTTCTTT
TRBJ2-2 | . | TRBV9 | TRBD1 | CASSPQGFGTGELFF | TGTGCCAGCAGCCCACAGGGGTTTGGCACCGGGGAGCTGTTTTTT
TRBJ1-6 | few | TRBV4-2 | . | CASSSTVPNSPLHF | TGTGCCAGCAGCTCGACAGTACCCAATTCACCCCTCCACTTT
TRBJ1-2 | . | TRBV6-5 | . | CASSGRQIPYGYTF | TGTGCCAGCTCCGGCCGACAGATACCCTATGGCTACACCTTC
TRBJ2-1 | . | TRBV10-3 | TRBD2 | CAISELAGEQFF | TGTGCCATCAGTGAGCTAGCGGGTGAGCAGTTCTTC
TRBJ2-2 | once | TRBV13 | TRBD1 | CASSPEGTGLTGELFF | TGTGCCAGCAGCCCCGAAGGGACAGGGCTCACCGGGGAGCTGTTTTTT
TRBJ1-2 | . | TRBV27 | . | CASSFIGGAYGYTF | TGTGCCAGCAGTTTTATCGGAGGGGCCTATGGCTACACCTTC
TRBJ1-4 | . | TRBV30 | TRBD1 | CAWDPQGAREKLFF | TGTGCCTGGGACCCACAGGGGGCGCGAGAAAAACTGTTTTTT
TRBJ2-5 | . | TRBV7-7 | TRBD2 | CASSLLARGQETQYF | TGTGCCAGCAGCCTACTAGCGCGGGGCCAAGAGACCCAGTACTTC
TRBJ1-3 | . | TRBV5-1 | . | CASSLEGVSGNTIYF | TGCGCCAGCAGCTTGGAGGGGGTCTCTGGAAACACCATATATTTT
TRBJ2-3 | . | TRBV11-3 | TRBD2 | CASSSSGGAIDTQYF | TGTGCCAGCAGCTCGAGCGGGGGGGCCATCGACACGCAGTATTTT
TRBJ2-1 | . | TRBV4-1 | . | CASSQARRTSYNEQFF | TGCGCCAGCAGCCAAGCGAGGCGTACCTCCTACAATGAGCAGTTCTTC
TRBJ2-3 | . | TRBV2 | TRBD1 | CASSEGRGPADTQYF | TGTGCCAGCAGTGAGGGCAGGGGGCCCGCAGATACGCAGTATTTT
TRBJ1-1 | . | TRBV6-5 | TRBD1 | CASSYTDRGSGTEAFF | TGTGCCAGCAGTTACACGGACAGGGGGTCGGGCACTGAAGCTTTCTTT